These T cell receptor beta chains were read from a single sample in a study of vaccination and CD4 T cells after COVID-19. TCRdb re-called the PCR reads with MiXCR, one entry per CDR3 protein. In the table there are about 6,900 distinct CDR3 sequences, roughly 50% of which are singletons. Antigens for these TCRs are unknown. Material: CD4+ T cells from blood, cultured in vitro. The receptors shown here come from a human donor in good health. CDR3s include the opening cysteine and the closing phenylalanine or tryptophan. A D gene is named only where the DNA matches it firmly. Only some rows state a clone size, as once, few, many or a class for expanded clones.

TRBJ1-1 - few TRBV6-2/TRBV6-3 TGTGCCAGCAGTTACTCCACCAGAGTCGCTGAAGCTTTCTTT CASSYSTRVAEAFF
TRBJ1-2 TRBD1 - TRBV5-4 TGTGCCAGCAGCCCCGCAGGGGGAAAGTTGGGAAGTGGCTACACCTTC CASSPAGGKLGSGYTF
TRBJ1-5 - - TRBV6-2/TRBV6-3 TGTGCCAGCAGCCCCCGCTCCCTCATGACCCTAAGGGAGAATCAGCCCCAGCATTTT CASSPRSLMTLRENQPQHF
TRBJ2-2 TRBD1 - TRBV11-2 TGTGCCAGCAGCCAGGGGGCTTTAAAAGGGGAGCTGTTTTTT CASSQGALKGELFF
TRBJ2-5 - - TRBV24-1 TGTGCCACCAGTGATCGTGAGACCCAGTACTTC CATSDRETQYF
TRBJ1-5 - few TRBV28 TGTGCCAGCAGTTTAACGGGTGGCAGCCATTTT CASSLTGGSHF
TRBJ2-1 - - TRBV19 TGTGCCAGTAGCCCTTCGGGGCGCGGCGTGCACAATGAGCAGTTCTTC CASSPSGRGVHNEQFF
TRBJ1-1 - - TRBV12-3/TRBV12-4 TGTGCCAGCAATCCCTACCGGGACACAACTGAAGCTTTCTTT CASNPYRDTTEAFF
TRBJ2-4 TRBD2 - TRBV20-1 TGCAGTGCTAGAAAGGGGAGCGGGGGGGTAGCCAAAAACATTCAGTACTTC CSARKGSGGVAKNIQYF
TRBJ1-5 - - TRBV15 TGTGCCACCACCCACCTGGATTGGTTGCCCCAGCATTTT CATTHLDWLPQHF
TRBJ1-1 - - TRBV19 TGTGCCAGTAGTCGGATTCTGAACACTGAAGCTTTCTTT CASSRILNTEAFF
TRBJ2-1 TRBD1 - TRBV10-1 TGCGCCAGCAGCCTAGGGACAGGGGGATCCAATGAGCAGTTCTTC CASSLGTGGSNEQFF
TRBJ1-1 - - TRBV20-1 TGCAGTGCTAGATCCTTTTCGAACACTGAAGCCTTCTTT CSARSFSNTEAFF
TRBJ1-1 - - TRBV15 TGTGCCACCAGCAGAGATAGGCAGGGCACTGAAGCTTTCTTT CATSRDRQGTEAFF
TRBJ2-7 - - TRBV7-9 TGTGCCAGCAGCCCGGGCCCCAGACAGGAAGGTGCCTACGAGCAGTACTTC CASSPGPRQEGAYEQYF
TRBJ2-3 TRBD2 - TRBV11-2 TGTGCCAGCAGCTTTCTAGCGGCAGATACGCAGTATTTT CASSFLAADTQYF
TRBJ1-5 - once TRBV20-1 TGCAGTGCTGGCTACGGCAGCGCCCAGTCCCAGCATTTT CSAGYGSAQSQHF
TRBJ2-5 TRBD2 - TRBV20-1 TGCAGTGCTAAACTAGCGCATTTGGAGACCCAGTACTTC CSAKLAHLETQYF
TRBJ2-5 TRBD2 - TRBV19 TGTGCCAGTAGTGGGGCTAGCGGGAACATCTTGTGGGGGGAGACCCAGTACTTC CASSGASGNILWGETQYF
TRBJ1-2 - few TRBV25-1 TGTGCCAGCAGTGAAGTTAGGGCGGGCGCCAGCGTCTATGGCTACACCTTC CASSEVRAGASVYGYTF
TRBJ2-7 TRBD2 - TRBV6-2/TRBV6-3 TGTGCCAGCACGACGGGTAGCGGGGTCGAGCAGTACTTC CASTTGSGVEQYF
TRBJ1-2 - - TRBV19 TGTGCCAGTAGTGTTGGGCGGGGTTTTACCTATGGCTACACCTTC CASSVGRGFTYGYTF
TRBJ1-5 TRBD1 - TRBV28 TGTGCCAGCAGCCCCGGGACAGGGGGACTAGTTGGCAATCAGCCCCAGCATTTT CASSPGTGGLVGNQPQHF
TRBJ1-2 - - TRBV28 TGTGCCAGCAGTTTTAGGGCGAACGGCTACACCTTC CASSFRANGYTF
TRBJ1-2 - few TRBV21-1 TGTGCCAGCAGCAGCAGGGTTAAGGCCTATGGCTACACCTTC CASSSRVKAYGYTF
TRBJ1-2 TRBD1 - TRBV10-3 TGTGCCATCAGTGAGTCGTCCTTCAGAAGGAGGGGGCATGGCTACACCTTC CAISESSFRRRGHGYTF
TRBJ1-5 - few TRBV6-1 TGTGCCAGCACCGCGGGACCCGGACGTCAGCCCCAGCATTTT CASTAGPGRQPQHF
TRBJ1-2 - - TRBV9 TGTGCCAGCACCCGAGGGCTCATGGACTATGGCTACACCTTC CASTRGLMDYGYTF
TRBJ1-2 - - TRBV12-3/TRBV12-4 TGTGCCAGCAGTTTTATGGCCAGCTATGGCTACACCTTC CASSFMASYGYTF
TRBJ2-2 - - TRBV6-4 TGTGCCAGCAGTGACGGCACCGGGGAGCTGTTTTTT CASSDGTGELFF
TRBJ1-1 - - TRBV12-3/TRBV12-4 TGTGCCAGCAGTTTAAACACCTTTGAAGCTTTCTTT CASSLNTFEAFF
TRBJ1-5 - - TRBV5-4 TGTGCCAGCAGCCCTGGCCCTTATCAGCCCCAGCATTTT CASSPGPYQPQHF
TRBJ2-1 TRBD2 - TRBV6-1 TGTGCCAGCAGAAACGGACTAGCGGACAATGAGCAGTTCTTC CASRNGLADNEQFF
TRBJ1-5 - - TRBV19 TGTGCCAGTAGTATATTAGGGGTGAATCAGCCCCAGCATTTT CASSILGVNQPQHF
TRBJ1-1 - few TRBV15 TGTGCCACCAGCAGAGACGAGGGCTCTGAAGCTTTCTTT CATSRDEGSEAFF
TRBJ2-7 - - TRBV29-1 TGCAGCGTTGAAAAGGGGTCCTACGAGCAGTACTTC CSVEKGSYEQYF
TRBJ1-2 - few TRBV5-4 TGTGCCAGCAGCCCGCCCAATACCGAGAGCTATGGCTACACCTTC CASSPPNTESYGYTF
TRBJ1-2 TRBD1 few TRBV7-2 TGTGCCAGCAGCTCCCTCCCGGGACAGGCCTCCCTCCGTAACTATGGCTACACCTTC CASSSLPGQASLRNYGYTF
TRBJ1-6 TRBD1 - TRBV27 TGTGCCAGCACCAGCAGGGGGCCGAATTCACCCCTCCACTTT CASTSRGPNSPLHF
TRBJ2-3 TRBD1 - TRBV14 TGTGCCAGCAGCCTAAGGACAGGGATGTCAGATACGCAGTATTTT CASSLRTGMSDTQYF
TRBJ1-3 - - TRBV21-1 TGTGCCAGCAGCAAGGGACAGGAGGGGTCTGGAAACACCATATATTTT CASSKGQEGSGNTIYF
TRBJ1-2 - once TRBV29-1 TGCAGCGTTGAGGGCTACACCTTC CSVEGYTF
TRBJ2-3 - - TRBV6-5 TGTGCCAGCAGTTACTCATTCGGCTACAACACAGATACGCAGTATTTT CASSYSFGYNTDTQYF
TRBJ1-3 - few TRBV7-9 TGTGCCAGCAGCTTAGGGGTTGGAAACACCATATATTTT CASSLGVGNTIYF
TRBJ2-3 TRBD2 - TRBV11-2 TGTGCCAGCAGCTCCCACCCCACTAGCGGGGGCAGCACAGATACGCAGTATTTT CASSSHPTSGGSTDTQYF
TRBJ1-1 - - TRBV6-4 TGTGCCAGCAGTGGAACTGAGCCGGGTGAAGCTTTCTTT CASSGTEPGEAFF
TRBJ2-3 - - TRBV6-4 TGTGCCAGCAGTGCGCAGACCAGCACAGATACGCAGTATTTT CASSAQTSTDTQYF
TRBJ1-2 - - TRBV6-4 TGTGCCAGCAGGGACCCTAACTATGGCTACACCTTC CASRDPNYGYTF
TRBJ1-2 - - TRBV7-9 TGTGCCAGCAGCCCCAGTTCTTATGGCTACACCTTC CASSPSSYGYTF
TRBJ2-7 TRBD1 - TRBV25-1 TGTGCCAGCAGCGAACCCGGGACAGGGGTCGAGCAGTACTTC CASSEPGTGVEQYF
TRBJ1-1 - - TRBV10-1 TGCGCCAGCAGCCCCGAGATGCGGGTGGGTGGTGAAGCTTTCTTT CASSPEMRVGGEAFF
TRBJ2-5 - - TRBV5-1 TGCGCCAGCACGAGGGATGGAGAAGAGACCCAGTACTTC CASTRDGEETQYF
TRBJ2-4 - few TRBV7-2 TGTGCCAGCAGCTTCCGATTAGCCAAAAACATTCAGTACTTC CASSFRLAKNIQYF
TRBJ1-5 TRBD1 - TRBV6-1 TGTGCCAGCAGTGAACTCAGGGGGAATCAGCCCCAGCATTTT CASSELRGNQPQHF
TRBJ1-2 - - TRBV7-8 TGTGCCAGCAGCCTCCCGGGTAACTATGGCTACACCTTC CASSLPGNYGYTF